The 6 T cell receptor beta chains in this list originate from one sample, sequenced in a study of cytomegalovirus exposure and HLA in healthy donors. The study ran its PCR with 60 Vbeta and 13 Jbeta primers. Using immunoSEQ multiplex PCR, the repertoire was profiled, and TCRdb retains in-frame clones only, with some absent. The table shows 72,000 or so clones, with just under 75% occurring only once. Sequenced sample: PBMCs. The receptor set was obtained from a human donor in good health.

In this sample, this clone turned up a few times. The V and J genes are TRBV6-6 and TRBJ1-4; 8 positions agree with TRBD1. Trimming cost V 5 bases and J 7 bases; bases outside gene matches: 9. The CDR3 runs 15 residues. Germline lookup yields CDR1 MNHNY and CDR2 SVGAGI (reference sequence). For the CDR3, the DNA is TGTGCCAGCAGTCCTCCGGGACAGGCGGCTGAAAAACTGTTTTTT. This translates into CASSPPGQAAEKLFF.

This clone was observed many times. This chain joins TRBV6-6 and TRBJ1-1, with D tentatively TRBD1 (6 bases). CDR3 length: 14 amino acids. The germline V gene has CDR1 MNHNY and CDR2 SVGAGI (reference sequence). V lost 7 bases and J 4 bases, leaving 16 bases between the germline ends. The CDR3 spells CASTATGKGTEAFF. CDR3 in DNA: TGTGCCAGCACCGCCACAGGGAAGGGCACTGAAGCTTTCTTT.

The V gene is TRBV29-1, the J gene TRBJ2-7; 7 bases align to TRBD2. Germline V gene lookup returns CDR1 SQVTM and CDR2 ANQGSEA. The CDR3 covers 12 residues. The ends lost 3 bases at V and 6 bases at J; junction bases unmatched: 5. The CDR3 is CSVEEGLSEQYF. The DNA for the CDR3 is TGCAGCGTTGAGGAGGGACTAAGCGAGCAGTACTTC.

For this clone: At one end the junction does not follow the germline gene, possibly because of a read error. The chain has TRBV7-9 and TRBJ2-7, with 10 bases that match TRBD2. This CDR3 comprises 16 residues. Germline assignment: CDR1 SEHNR and CDR2 FQNEAQ (reference sequence). In DNA form, the CDR3 reads TGTTCCAGCAGCCTTTTTAGCGGGAGGAGGCTCTACGAGCAGTACTTC. Protein product: CSSSLFSGRRLYEQYF.

The J gene is TRBJ1-1, the V gene TRBV30, with D perhaps TRBD1 (6 bases). The CDR3 consists of 14 residues. Deletions cut 4 bases from V and 0 bases from J, with 12 bases between. CDR1 is GTSNPN and CDR2 is SVGIG in the germline V gene (reference sequence). Here the CDR3 DNA reads TGTGCCTGGACCGGACAGCCCATGAACACTGAAGCTTTCTTT. Protein product: CAWTGQPMNTEAFF.

Worth noting for this clone: A junction boundary mismatches the germline segment, possibly from a read error. The chain employs TRBV7-3 and TRBJ2-7, with D unresolved. From germline, CDR1 is SGHTA and CDR2 FQGTGA. This CDR3 has 13 amino acids. CDR3 DNA: TGTTCCAGCAGCTTAAAGGCGGCCTACGAGCAGTACTTC. Protein sequence: CSSSLKAAYEQYF. Complete variable domain (other parts from reference TRBV7-3 and TRBJ2-7): GAGVSQTPSNKVTEKGKYVELRCDPISGHTALYWYRQSLGQGPEFLIYFQGTGAADDSGLPNDRFFAVRPEGSVSTLKIQRTERGDSAVYLCSSSLKAAYEQYFGPGTRLTVT.